In its sample, the clone carrying this T cell receptor beta chain was seen many times. The antigen remains undetermined. The V gene lost 2 bases and the J gene lost 5 bases, with 21 bases spanning the gap. Germline CDR1 is LGHNA and CDR2 is YSLEER. The CDR3 spans 17 residues. The authors produced TCR alpha and TCR beta cDNA libraries with sample barcodes and UMIs by 5'RACE using constant-segment primers. TCRdb reanalysed the 5' RACE reads using MiXCR and keeps one entry per CDR3 protein. The table lists 200,000 to 300,000 distinct CDR3 sequences, around 10% of them singletons. This entry belongs to a study of T-cell memory formation after mild COVID-19. Study observations and caveats: That cross-reactive memory joined was suggested by some responding clones appearing in pre-infection memory. Whereas later expanders leaned CD4+, clones contracting day 15 to 85 showed a balanced CD4/CD8 makeup. Second-wave clones that peaked on day 37 lacked confirmed SARS-CoV-2 specificity.

Input material: PBMCs or a T cell subset sorted from them (not recorded which). The receptor's source is a man aged 18 to 35 who had mild COVID-19 (a few samples of this study predate the infection). Cell type and time point are not known. This rearrangement joins TRBV4-3 to TRBJ2-5; the D call may be TRBD1 or TRBD2 (5 bases each). CDR3 region: CASSQTPGPAPGETQYF. The CDR3, as DNA: TGCGCCAGCAGCCAAACTCCGGGACCAGCTCCAGGGGAGACCCAGTACTTC.